A single sample is the source of the 19 T cell receptor beta chains below, sequenced in a study of blood T cell repertoires in COVID-19. The assay was immunoSEQ multiplex PCR, and TCRdb's table has in-frame clones only and misses some. The repertoire holds about 170,000 clones, with approximately 84% as singletons. The sequenced sample was peripheral blood. These receptor sequences come from a man aged 40-49 years who had recovered from COVID-19.

J is TRBJ1-5 and V is TRBV6-2 or TRBV6-3; D remains ambiguous. The CDR3 extends over 16 amino acids. V shed 6 bases and J shed 1 base, with 16 bases lying between them. The germline CDR1 and CDR2 sequences are MNHEY and SVGEGT. CDR3 DNA: TGTGCCAGCAGCCGTCGCACCTGGCCCAGCAATCAGCCCCAGCATTTT. This translates into CASSRRTWPSNQPQHF.

The chain carries TRBV15 and TRBJ1-1, with D unclear. V lost 5 bases and J lost 4, with 14 bases in between. Looked up from germline, CDR1 is LNHNV and CDR2 is YYDKDF (reference sequence). The CDR3 spans 14 residues. In DNA, the CDR3 is TGTGCCACCAGCCAACCTCTGCGGGGCACTGAAGCTTTCTTT. Its protein product is CATSQPLRGTEAFF.

The chain recombines TRBV5-1 with TRBJ1-1, with unresolved D. Germline CDR1 SGHRS, CDR2 YFSETQ. CDR3 length equals 14 residues. V dropped 4 bases and J dropped 0 bases, with 10 bases sitting between them. CDR3 protein: CASSPRYMNTEAFF. In nucleotides, the CDR3 is TGCGCCAGCAGCCCCAGGTACATGAACACTGAAGCTTTCTTT.

The chain carries TRBV6-6 and TRBJ2-7; possibly TRBD2 for D (5 bases). Germline V lookup: CDR1 MNHNY, CDR2 SVGAGI (reference sequence). This CDR3 has 10 amino acids. Trimming shortened V by 5 bases and J by 9 bases, and 8 bases separated the two germline ends. The CDR3 loop reads CASSEGRQYF. The DNA for the CDR3 is TGTGCCAGCAGTGAGGGCCGGCAGTACTTC.

The chain uses TRBV4-1 and TRBJ2-7, with D possibly matching TRBD2 (6 bases). Germline CDR1 and CDR2: MGHRA and YSYEKL. CDR3 length equals 19 residues. Trimming shortened V by 1 base and J by 0 bases, and 22 bases separated the two germline ends. The CDR3: CASSQALYRQSGGSYEQYF. DNA of the CDR3: TGCGCCAGCAGCCAAGCCCTTTACCGACAGTCCGGGGGCTCCTACGAGCAGTACTTC.

The chain joins TRBV19 to TRBJ1-5; TRBD1 agrees at 7 bases. CDR1 LNHDA and CDR2 SQIVND come from the germline V gene (reference sequence). The CDR3 totals 13 residues. V was pared by 6 bases and J by 6 bases, with 5 bases of the junction left unmatched. CDR3 sequence reads: CASRNRGPQPQHF. The CDR3, as DNA: TGTGCCAGTAGAAACAGGGGACCTCAGCCCCAGCATTTT.

The chain employs TRBV6-5 and TRBJ2-7, with 7 bases lining up with TRBD1. Trimming cost V 2 bases and J 3 bases; bases outside gene matches: 7. Per the germline V gene, CDR1 is MNHEY and CDR2 is SVGAGI. The CDR3 contains 15 residues. This chain's CDR3 is CASSYRDRPYYEQYF. The CDR3 nucleotides are TGTGCCAGCAGTTACAGGGACAGACCCTACTACGAGCAGTACTTC.

This chain connects TRBV25-1 to TRBJ1-2, with a weak D call TRBD1 (5 bases). This CDR3 region has 11 residues. Germline V gives CDR1 MGHDK, CDR2 SYGVNS. The germline V and J ends were trimmed by 2 bases and 10 bases, with 8 bases remaining between them. CDR3 loop: CASSEGRAYTF. CDR3 coding DNA: TGTGCCAGCAGTGAAGGCAGGGCCTACACCTTC.

This clone was seen more than once but under ten times. V is TRBV21-1 and J is TRBJ1-2. TRBV21-1 is tagged as a pseudogene. The CDR3 extends over 11 amino acids. CDR3 residues: CASTPEDGYTF. The CDR3 nucleotides are TGTGCCAGCACCCCGGAGGATGGCTACACCTTC.

A few counts support this clone. V is TRBV27 and J is TRBJ2-2, with TRBD1 matching 8 bases. The V gene's germline CDR1 is MNHEY and CDR2 SMNVEV (reference sequence). CDR3 length equals 13 residues. V shed 6 bases and J 7 bases; nucleotides not matched to a gene: 4. CDR3 amino acids: CASRDRADGELFF. In DNA, the CDR3 is TGTGCCAGCAGGGACAGGGCTGACGGGGAGCTGTTTTTT.

The V call is TRBV10-3, the J call TRBJ1-5; D remains unclear. Germline-derived CDR1 and CDR2 are ENHRY and SYGVKD. The V and J ends lost 5 bases and 0 bases respectively, with 5 bases between them. This CDR3 is 13 amino acids long. CDR3 nucleotide sequence: TGTGCCATCAGTACATATAGCAATCAGCCCCAGCATTTT. Protein product: CAISTYSNQPQHF.

This clone appeared once. J is TRBJ2-7 and V is TRBV6-2 or TRBV6-3; 9 bases agree with TRBD1. This CDR3 has 13 residues. V lost 6 bases and J lost 5; bases outside the gene matches: 5. Per germline, CDR1 MNHEY and CDR2 SVGEGT. DNA of the CDR3: TGTGCCAGCAGCCGTCGACAGGGGGACGAGCAGTACTTC. Protein product: CASSRRQGDEQYF.

V usage is TRBV5-5 and J usage is TRBJ2-1; D remains unclear. This CDR3 region has 17 residues. V was pared by 4 bases and J by 0 bases, with 17 bases between. The germline V gene has CDR1 SGHKS and CDR2 YYEKEE (reference sequence). This CDR3 is CASSRNARVSSYNEQFF. The CDR3 nucleotides read TGTGCCAGCAGCCGAAATGCCCGGGTAAGCTCCTACAATGAGCAGTTCTTC.

The J gene is TRBJ2-1, the V gene TRBV7-2; D is unresolved. Germline V gene sequence: CDR1 SGHTA, CDR2 FQGNSA. The CDR3 is made up of 11 amino acids. V was pared by 5 bases and J by 5 bases, with 4 bases between. CDR3 protein: CASSQNNEQFF. CDR3 nucleotide sequence: TGTGCCAGCAGCCAGAACAATGAGCAGTTCTTC.

The sample holds a few counts of this clone. This chain links TRBV9 with TRBJ2-2, with TRBD2 matching 10 bases. This CDR3 is built from 21 residues. CDR1 and CDR2 from the germline V gene are SGDLS and YYNGEE. V lost 2 bases to trimming and J lost 6 bases; unmatched junction nucleotides: 22. The CDR3 bases are TGTGCCAGCAGCGTGACCACGGGACATCAGACTAGCGGGTCCCTTTCCGGGGAGCTGTTTTTT. Amino acid sequence: CASSVTTGHQTSGSLSGELFF.

This rearrangement joins TRBV3-1 (or the pseudogene TRBV3-2) to TRBJ1-5; D might be TRBD1 (5 bases). CDR3 length: 17 residues. Germline loops: CDR1 LGHDT, CDR2 YNNKEL (reference sequence). V lost 2 bases to trimming and J lost 4 bases, with 18 bases between them. CDR3 DNA: TGTGCCAGCAGCCAAAAGGAAAGACAGCTTCAAAATCAGCCCCAGCATTTT. Its protein is CASSQKERQLQNQPQHF.

The CDR3: CAWNQGQGNTDTQYF. Here the CDR3 DNA reads TGTGCCTGGAACCAGGGACAGGGGAACACAGATACGCAGTATTTT. The chain links TRBV30 to TRBJ2-3; TRBD1 agrees at 10 bases. CDR1 and CDR2 from the germline V gene are GTSNPN and SVGIG (reference sequence). The CDR3 extends over 15 amino acids. The J segment lost 2 bases and the V segment lost 4 bases, leaving 6 bases of the junction unmatched.

The genes are TRBV25-1 and TRBJ1-2, with 9 nucleotides matching TRBD1. The CDR3 extends over 13 amino acids. V was pared by 4 bases and J by 4 bases, with 1 base of the junction left unmatched. From germline, CDR1 is MGHDK and CDR2 SYGVNS. CDR3 in amino acids: CASSGDRVYGYTF. The CDR3 nucleotides are TGTGCCAGCAGTGGGGACAGGGTCTATGGCTACACCTTC.

The chain employs TRBV7-9 and TRBJ2-5; the match to TRBD1 covers 8 bases. Trimming cost V 5 bases and J 3 bases; bases outside gene matches: 11. Germline CDR1 SEHNR, CDR2 FQNEAQ (reference sequence). CDR3 length: 16 amino acids. The CDR3 DNA is TGTGCCAGCAGCATAACCAACAGGGGGGACGAAGAGACCCAGTACTTC. As protein: CASSITNRGDEETQYF.